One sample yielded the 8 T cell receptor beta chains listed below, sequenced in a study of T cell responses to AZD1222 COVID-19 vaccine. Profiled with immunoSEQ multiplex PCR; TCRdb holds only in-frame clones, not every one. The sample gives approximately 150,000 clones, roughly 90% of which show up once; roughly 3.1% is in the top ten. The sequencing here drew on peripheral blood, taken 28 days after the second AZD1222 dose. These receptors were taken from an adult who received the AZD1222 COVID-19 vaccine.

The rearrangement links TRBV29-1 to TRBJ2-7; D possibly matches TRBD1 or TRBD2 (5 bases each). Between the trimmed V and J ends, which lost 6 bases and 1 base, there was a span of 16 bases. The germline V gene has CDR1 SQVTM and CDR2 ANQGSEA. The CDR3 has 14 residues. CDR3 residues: CSVDPRDPSYEQYF. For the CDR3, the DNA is TGCAGCGTCGATCCCCGGGACCCGTCCTACGAGCAGTACTTC.

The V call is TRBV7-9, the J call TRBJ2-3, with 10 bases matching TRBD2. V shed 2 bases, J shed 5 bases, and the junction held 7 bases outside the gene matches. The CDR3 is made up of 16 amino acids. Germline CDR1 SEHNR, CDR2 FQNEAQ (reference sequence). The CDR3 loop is CASSLSSGRAIDTQYF. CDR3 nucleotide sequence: TGTGCCAGCAGCTTATCCAGCGGGAGGGCTATAGATACGCAGTATTTT.

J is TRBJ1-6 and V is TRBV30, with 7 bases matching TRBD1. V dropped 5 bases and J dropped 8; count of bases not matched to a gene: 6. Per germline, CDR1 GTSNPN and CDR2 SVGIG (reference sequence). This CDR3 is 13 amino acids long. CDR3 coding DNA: TGTGCCTGGGGACCAGGGGGATATTCACCCCTCCACTTT. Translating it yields CAWGPGGYSPLHF.

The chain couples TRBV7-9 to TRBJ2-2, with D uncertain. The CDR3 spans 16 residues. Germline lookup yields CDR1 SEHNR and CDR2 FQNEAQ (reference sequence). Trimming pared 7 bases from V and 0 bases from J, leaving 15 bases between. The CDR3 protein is CASNSNSLANTGELFF. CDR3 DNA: TGTGCCAGCAATAGTAACAGTCTCGCGAACACCGGGGAGCTGTTTTTT.

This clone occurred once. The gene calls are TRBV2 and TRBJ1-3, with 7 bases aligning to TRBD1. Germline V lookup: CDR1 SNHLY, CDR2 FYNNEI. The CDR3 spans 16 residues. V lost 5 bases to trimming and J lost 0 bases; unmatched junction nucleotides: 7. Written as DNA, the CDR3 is TGTGCCAGCAGTTGGGAGGGACAGATCTCTGGAAACACCATATATTTT. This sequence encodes CASSWEGQISGNTIYF. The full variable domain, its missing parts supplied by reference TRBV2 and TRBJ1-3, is EPEVTQTPSHQVTQMGQEVILRCVPISNHLYFYWYRQILGQKVEFLVSFYNNEISEKSEIFDDQFSVERPDGSNFTLKIRSTKLEDSAMYFCASSWEGQISGNTIYFGEGSWLTVV.

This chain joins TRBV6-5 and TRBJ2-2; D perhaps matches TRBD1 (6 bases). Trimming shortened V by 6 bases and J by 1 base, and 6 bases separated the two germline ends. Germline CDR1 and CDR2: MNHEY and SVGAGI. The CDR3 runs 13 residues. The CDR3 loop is CASRQGNTGELFF. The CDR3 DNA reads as TGTGCCAGCAGACAGGGGAACACCGGGGAGCTGTTTTTT.

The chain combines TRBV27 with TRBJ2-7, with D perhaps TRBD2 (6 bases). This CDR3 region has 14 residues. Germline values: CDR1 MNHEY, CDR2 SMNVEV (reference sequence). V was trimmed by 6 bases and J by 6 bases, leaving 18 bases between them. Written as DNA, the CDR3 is TGTGCCAGCAGCCCGGGAGTACGAGAAAGCGAGCAGTACTTC. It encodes CASSPGVRESEQYF.

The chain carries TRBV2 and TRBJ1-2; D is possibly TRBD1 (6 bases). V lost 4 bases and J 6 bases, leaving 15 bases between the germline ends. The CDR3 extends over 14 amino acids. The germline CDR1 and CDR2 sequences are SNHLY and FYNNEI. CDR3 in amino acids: CASSVSLGANGYTF. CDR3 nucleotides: TGTGCCAGCAGTGTTTCATTGGGGGCTAATGGCTACACCTTC.